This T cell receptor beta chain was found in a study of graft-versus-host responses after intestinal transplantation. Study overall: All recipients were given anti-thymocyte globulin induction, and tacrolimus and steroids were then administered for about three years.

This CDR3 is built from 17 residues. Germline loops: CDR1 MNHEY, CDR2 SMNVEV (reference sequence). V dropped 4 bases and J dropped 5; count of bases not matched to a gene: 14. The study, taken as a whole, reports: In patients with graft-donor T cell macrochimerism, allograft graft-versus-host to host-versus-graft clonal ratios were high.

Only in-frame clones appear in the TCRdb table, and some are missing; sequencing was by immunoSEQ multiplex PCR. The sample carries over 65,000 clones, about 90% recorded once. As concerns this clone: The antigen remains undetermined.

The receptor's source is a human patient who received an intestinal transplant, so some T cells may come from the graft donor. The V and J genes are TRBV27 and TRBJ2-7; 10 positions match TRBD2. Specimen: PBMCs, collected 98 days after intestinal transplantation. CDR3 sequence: CASSSTNPRTSGNEQYF. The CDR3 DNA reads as TGTGCCAGCAGTTCAACTAACCCTCGGACTAGCGGAAACGAGCAGTACTTC.